These 10 T cell receptor beta chains were sequenced from one sample in a study of blood T cell repertoires in COVID-19. The repertoire was sequenced with immunoSEQ multiplex PCR; TCRdb's copy has only in-frame clones and lacks some. The sample includes about 70,000 clones, roughly 87% of them seen just once. Sequenced: peripheral blood. The receptors stem from a woman aged 18-35 years with acute or convalescent COVID-19.

This chain joins TRBV7-2 and TRBJ2-3; D is uncertain. This CDR3 comprises 14 residues. Germline V lookup: CDR1 SGHTA, CDR2 FQGNSA. V was trimmed by 3 bases and J by 1 base, leaving 8 bases between them. As DNA, the CDR3 is TGTGCCAGCAGCTTGGTAGGAGGCACAGATACGCAGTATTTT. Protein product: CASSLVGGTDTQYF. Using reference TRBV7-2 and TRBJ2-3 for the parts outside the CDR3, the full variable domain is GAGVSQSPSNKVTEKGKDVELRCDPISGHTALYWYRQSLGQGLEFLIYFQGNSAPDKSGLPSDRFSAERTGGSVSTLTIQRTQQEDSAVYLCASSLVGGTDTQYFGPGTRLTVL.

CDR3 nucleotides: TGCAGCGTTGTGACTCAGAGCTATGGCTACACCTTC. This sequence encodes CSVVTQSYGYTF. The V call is TRBV29-1, the J call TRBJ1-2; D remains ambiguous. Germline values: CDR1 SQVTM, CDR2 ANQGSEA. The V and J ends lost 4 bases and 4 bases respectively, with 10 bases between them. The CDR3 length is 12 residues.

The J gene is TRBJ2-1, the V gene TRBV6-2 or TRBV6-3, with 9 nucleotides matching TRBD2. The germline CDR1 and CDR2 sequences are MNHEY and SVGEGT. This CDR3 is 17 amino acids long. J lost 3 bases, V lost 2 bases, and 8 bases had no gene match. Written as DNA, the CDR3 is TGTGCCAGCAGTTACGCATTACTAGCGGGCAACTACAATGAGCAGTTCTTC. Its translation: CASSYALLAGNYNEQFF.

V usage is TRBV11-2 and J usage is TRBJ2-3; TRBD2 is a possible D gene (6 bases). This CDR3 has 16 amino acids. Germline CDR1 SGHAT, CDR2 FQNNGV. Trimming removed 4 bases from V and 2 bases from J, with 16 bases in between. The CDR3 region is CASSYRGAGTTDTQYF. The CDR3 nucleotides read TGTGCCAGCAGCTATCGCGGGGCAGGAACCACAGATACGCAGTATTTT.

This clone was seen more than once but under ten times. V gene TRBV4-2 combines with J gene TRBJ2-2; D perhaps matches TRBD2 (5 bases). V shed 4 bases and J shed 3 bases, with 12 bases lying between them. Germline loops: CDR1 LGHNA, CDR2 YNFKEQ. CDR3 size: 15 residues. CDR3 residues: CASSLEGVDTGELFF. CDR3 in DNA: TGTGCCAGCAGCCTAGAGGGCGTTGACACCGGGGAGCTGTTTTTT.

The chain uses TRBV7-9 and TRBJ1-3, with a tentative D call TRBD1 (6 bases). Trimming stripped 5 bases from V and 0 bases from J, with 14 bases between. Looked up from germline, CDR1 is SEHNR and CDR2 is FQNEAQ (reference sequence). The CDR3 is 16 residues long. CDR3 coding DNA: TGTGCCAGCAGCCCAGGACAGCGATCCTCTGGAAACACCATATATTTT. Translating it yields CASSPGQRSSGNTIYF.

The V and J genes are TRBV5-8 and TRBJ1-5; TRBD1 matches at 8 bases. The V segment lost 0 bases and the J segment 7 bases; nucleotides outside the gene matches: 6. Looked up from germline, CDR1 is SGHTS and CDR2 is YDEGEE. This CDR3 contains 15 residues. This CDR3 reads CASSLGQGKKQPQHF. The CDR3 DNA sequence: TGTGCCAGCAGCTTGGGACAGGGGAAAAAACAGCCCCAGCATTTT.

The rearrangement uses TRBV2 and TRBJ1-1; D not certain. V lost 2 bases to trimming and J lost 10 bases, with 11 bases between them. There are 12 residues in the CDR3. Germline V lookup: CDR1 SNHLY, CDR2 FYNNEI. CDR3 residues: CASSEIMAVAFF. Here the CDR3 DNA reads TGTGCCAGCAGTGAAATCATGGCGGTAGCTTTCTTT.

V is TRBV4-1 and J is TRBJ1-2, with D possibly TRBD1 on 5 matching bases. This CDR3 is 13 amino acids long. CDR1 is MGHRA, CDR2 YSYEKL, per germline. V lost 7 bases to trimming and J lost 4 bases, with 13 bases between them. The CDR3 DNA reads as TGCGCCAGCAAACCAACCGGGGGCTATGGCTACACCTTC. This sequence encodes CASKPTGGYGYTF.

V is TRBV4-1 and J is TRBJ2-1; 8 bases align to TRBD2. The V gene's germline CDR1 is MGHRA and CDR2 YSYEKL. CDR3 length: 16 amino acids. J lost 7 bases, V lost 1 base, and 9 bases had no gene match. The CDR3 nucleotides read TGCGCCAGCAGCCAAGTTATCGTCCCGGGGGGGAATGAGCAGTTCTTC. The encoded protein is CASSQVIVPGGNEQFF.